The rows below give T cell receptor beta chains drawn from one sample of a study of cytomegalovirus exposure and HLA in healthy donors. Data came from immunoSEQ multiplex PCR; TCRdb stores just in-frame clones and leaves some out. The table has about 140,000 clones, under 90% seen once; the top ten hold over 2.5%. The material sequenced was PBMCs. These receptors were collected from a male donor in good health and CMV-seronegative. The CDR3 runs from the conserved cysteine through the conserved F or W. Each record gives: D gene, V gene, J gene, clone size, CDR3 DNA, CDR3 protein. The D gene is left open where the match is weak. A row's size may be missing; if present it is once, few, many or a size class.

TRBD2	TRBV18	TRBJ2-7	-	TGTGCCAGCTCACCCCAACGGGGGGGGGCCGGGTACGAGCAGTACTTC	CASSPQRGGAGYEQYF
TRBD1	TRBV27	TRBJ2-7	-	TGTGCCAGCAGTCGAACAGGGGGCTACGAGCAGTACTTC	CASSRTGGYEQYF
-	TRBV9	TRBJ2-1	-	TGTGCCAGCATGACTGGAGCCGCGGGCGCCTACAATGAGCAGTTCTTC	CASMTGAAGAYNEQFF
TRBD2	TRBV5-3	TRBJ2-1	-	TGTGCCAGAAGCGCAAATCTAGCGGGAGTCCCCCATTTAGATGAGCAGTTCTTC	CARSANLAGVPHLDEQFF
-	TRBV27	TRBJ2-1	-	TGTGCCAGCAGCCACCAACCGTCCCGTAATCCAGATTACAATGAGCAGTTCTTC	CASSHQPSRNPDYNEQFF
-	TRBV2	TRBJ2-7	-	TGTGCCAGCAAAACGGACAGCCTCTCCTACGAGCAGTACTTC	CASKTDSLSYEQYF
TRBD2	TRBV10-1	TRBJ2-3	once	TGCGCCAGCAGTGAGTTCCTAGCGGGACCCCCAGATACGCAGTATTTT	CASSEFLAGPPDTQYF
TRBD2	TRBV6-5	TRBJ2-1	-	TGTGCCAGCAGTTCGCCGGGACTAGACGCTCGGGATGAGCAGTTCTTC	CASSSPGLDARDEQFF
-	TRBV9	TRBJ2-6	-	TGTGCCAGCAGCGTAGATCCGAGGAAATCTGGGGCCAACGTCCTGACTTTC	CASSVDPRKSGANVLTF
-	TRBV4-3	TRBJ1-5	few	TGCGCCAGCAGCCAAGGAGGACAAGTAGGGCAGCCCCAGCATTTT	CASSQGGQVGQPQHF
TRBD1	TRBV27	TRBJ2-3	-	TGTGCCAGCAAGGGACAGGGATTAGATACGCAGTATTTT	CASKGQGLDTQYF
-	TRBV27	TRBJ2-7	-	TGTGCCAGCAGTGCCACACGAACGCCCCACGAGCAGTACTTC	CASSATRTPHEQYF
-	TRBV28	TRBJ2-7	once	TGTGCCAGCAGTGCGCCCCCGACAGCCCGGGGGGAGCAGTACTTC	CASSAPPTARGEQYF